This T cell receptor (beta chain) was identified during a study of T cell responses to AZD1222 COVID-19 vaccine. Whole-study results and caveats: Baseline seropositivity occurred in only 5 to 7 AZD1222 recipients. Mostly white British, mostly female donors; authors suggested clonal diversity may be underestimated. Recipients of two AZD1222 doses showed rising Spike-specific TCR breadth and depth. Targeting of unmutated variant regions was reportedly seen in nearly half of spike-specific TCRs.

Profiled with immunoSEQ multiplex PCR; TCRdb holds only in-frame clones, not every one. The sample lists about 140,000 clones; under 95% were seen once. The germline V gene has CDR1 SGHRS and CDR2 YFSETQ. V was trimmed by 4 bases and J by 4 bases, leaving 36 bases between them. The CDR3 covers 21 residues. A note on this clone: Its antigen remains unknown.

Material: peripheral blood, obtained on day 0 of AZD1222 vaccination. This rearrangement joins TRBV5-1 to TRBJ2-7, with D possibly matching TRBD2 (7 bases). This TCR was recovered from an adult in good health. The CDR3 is CASSRGRDTGSNPDPLYEQYF. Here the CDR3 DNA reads TGCGCCAGCAGCAGAGGGAGGGACACGGGAAGCAATCCTGATCCCCTTTACGAGCAGTACTTC.